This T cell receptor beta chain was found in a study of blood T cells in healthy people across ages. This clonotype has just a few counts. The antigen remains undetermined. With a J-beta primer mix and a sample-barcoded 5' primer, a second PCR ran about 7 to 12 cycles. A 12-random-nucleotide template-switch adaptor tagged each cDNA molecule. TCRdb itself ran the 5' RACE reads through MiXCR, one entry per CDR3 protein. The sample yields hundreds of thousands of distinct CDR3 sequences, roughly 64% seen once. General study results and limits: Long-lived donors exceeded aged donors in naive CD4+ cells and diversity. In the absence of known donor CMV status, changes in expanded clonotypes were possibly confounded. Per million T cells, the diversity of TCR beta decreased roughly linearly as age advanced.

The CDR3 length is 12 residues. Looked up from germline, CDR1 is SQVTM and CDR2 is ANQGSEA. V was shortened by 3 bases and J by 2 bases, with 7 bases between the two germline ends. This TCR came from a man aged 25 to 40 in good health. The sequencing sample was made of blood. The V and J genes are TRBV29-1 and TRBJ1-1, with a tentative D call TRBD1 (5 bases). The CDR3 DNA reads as TGCAGCGTTGAGAGGGACAACACTGAAGCTTTCTTT. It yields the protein CSVERDNTEAFF.